The 17 T cell receptor beta chains below come from one sample, sequenced in a study of glioma-infiltrating T cells after dendritic cell vaccination. Only in-frame clones appear in the TCRdb table, and some are missing; sequencing was by immunoSEQ multiplex PCR. This table holds tens of thousands of clones, about 84% found once. Sequenced material: blood, taken before dendritic cell vaccination. The receptors here all came from a human donor with glioblastoma.

The chain recombines TRBV19 with TRBJ1-1; no clear D. The germline gives CDR1 LNHDA, CDR2 SQIVND (reference sequence). V was pared by 8 bases and J by 3 bases, with 22 bases between. The length of the CDR3 is 16 residues. The CDR3 reads CASGAPGRPTDTEAFF. In nucleotides, the CDR3 is TGTGCCAGTGGCGCTCCAGGTCGTCCCACGGACACTGAAGCTTTCTTT.

The V gene is TRBV2, the J gene TRBJ1-6; 7 nucleotides align to TRBD1. The CDR3 runs to 18 residues. V gave up 3 bases and J gave up 2 bases; unmatched junction bases: 10. Germline-derived CDR1 and CDR2 are SNHLY and FYNNEI. CDR3 loop: CASSDTGQRGAYNSPLHF. The CDR3 nucleotides are TGTGCCAGCAGTGACACGGGACAGAGGGGCGCCTATAATTCACCCCTCCACTTT.

J is TRBJ2-1 and V is TRBV19, with D uncertain. V was cut by 7 bases and J by 4 bases, with 14 bases left in between. This CDR3 comprises 14 residues. The germline gives CDR1 LNHDA, CDR2 SQIVND (reference sequence). CDR3 in amino acids: CASNPQDRYNEQFF. The DNA for the CDR3 is TGTGCCAGTAACCCCCAGGATAGATACAATGAGCAGTTCTTC.

In the case of this clone: At one end the junction does not follow the germline gene, possibly because of a read error. V usage is TRBV7-7 and J usage is TRBJ2-3; TRBD2 agrees at 10 bases. The CDR3 length is 14 residues. Germline CDR1 SSHAT, CDR2 FNYEAQ (reference sequence). The CDR3 here is CASSLVAGGDTQYF. For the CDR3, the DNA is TGTGCTAGCAGCTTGGTAGCGGGAGGAGATACGCAGTATTTT.

J is TRBJ2-1 and V is TRBV27; no firm D call. V lost 6 bases and J lost 5, with 17 bases in between. The CDR3 has 15 amino acids. Germline-derived CDR1 and CDR2 are MNHEY and SMNVEV (reference sequence). CDR3 sequence (DNA): TGTGCCAGCAGACTGGAGCCGCTTCTGGACAATGAGCAGTTCTTC. This translates into CASRLEPLLDNEQFF.

The chain recombines TRBV6-1 with TRBJ1-5; 11 nucleotides agree with TRBD1. Unmatched junction bases numbered 3, after V lost 6 bases and J lost 2 bases. The CDR3 spans 15 residues. Germline V gene sequence: CDR1 MNHNS, CDR2 SASEGT. CDR3 residues: CASSGTGGGNQPQHF. The CDR3 DNA reads TGTGCCAGCAGCGGGACAGGGGGAGGCAATCAGCCCCAGCATTTT.

CDR3: CASSPDGGRADTQYF. CDR3 sequence (DNA): TGTGCCAGCAGCCCTGATGGGGGGAGGGCGGATACGCAGTATTTT. V and J are TRBV7-3 and TRBJ2-3, with 7 bases identical to TRBD2. This CDR3 comprises 15 residues. Germline-derived CDR1 and CDR2 are SGHTA and FQGTGA. Trimming cost V 5 bases and J 6 bases; bases outside gene matches: 11.

This chain links TRBV9 with TRBJ2-7, with D perhaps matching TRBD1 (6 bases). Germline V gene sequence: CDR1 SGDLS, CDR2 YYNGEE. The CDR3 covers 14 residues. V lost 4 bases and J 4 bases, leaving 15 bases between the germline ends. The CDR3 DNA sequence: TGTGCCAGCAGCCCCCGGGCAGGGGTTTACGAGCAGTACTTC. Protein sequence: CASSPRAGVYEQYF.

The rearrangement links TRBV2 to TRBJ2-2; 9 bases fit TRBD2. Germline trimming cut 8 bases from V and 8 bases from J; bases unmatched to any gene: 6. This CDR3 has 13 amino acids. Germline values: CDR1 SNHLY, CDR2 FYNNEI. CDR3 region: CASLSSGVGELFF. The CDR3 coding sequence is TGTGCCAGCCTATCTAGCGGGGTAGGGGAGCTGTTTTTT.

The chain carries TRBV11-2 and TRBJ1-4; D is unclear. Between the trimmed V and J ends, which lost 0 bases and 10 bases, there was a span of 9 bases. The CDR3 consists of 13 residues. Germline-derived CDR1 and CDR2 are SGHAT and FQNNGV. The CDR3 nucleotides are TGTGCCAGCAGCTTAGACGAGGGATTAAAACTGTTTTTT. Translated: CASSLDEGLKLFF.

This chain connects TRBV5-1 to TRBJ1-5; perhaps TRBD1 as D (5 bases). CDR1 and CDR2 from the germline V gene are SGHRS and YFSETQ. V was pared by 2 bases and J by 0 bases, with 21 bases between. This CDR3 is 19 amino acids long. The CDR3 sequence: CASSLTPIRGGLSNQPQHF. Written as DNA, the CDR3 is TGCGCCAGCAGCTTAACTCCAATACGGGGGGGACTTAGCAATCAGCCCCAGCATTTT.

The chain employs TRBV29-1 and TRBJ2-1, with a tentative D call TRBD1 (6 bases). V lost 2 bases and J lost 7, with 18 bases in between. There are 15 residues in the CDR3. Germline-derived CDR1 and CDR2 are SQVTM and ANQGSEA. CDR3 loop: CSVELGQGPFNEQFF. The CDR3 DNA follows: TGCAGCGTTGAATTGGGGCAGGGGCCCTTTAATGAGCAGTTCTTC.

The V gene is TRBV5-6, the J gene TRBJ1-5; D ambiguous. V lost 2 bases, J lost 4 bases, and 10 bases lay in between. The CDR3 is 14 amino acids. Germline V lookup: CDR1 SGHDT, CDR2 YYEEEE. The CDR3 DNA is TGTGCCAGCAGCTTTCTACAGTCTAATCAGCCCCAGCATTTT. It yields the protein CASSFLQSNQPQHF.

The chain is built from TRBV5-4 and TRBJ1-1; no definite D call. The ends were cut back, 0 bases at V and 1 base at J, with 10 bases in the middle. The V gene's germline CDR1 is SGHNT and CDR2 YYREEE (reference sequence). CDR3 length: 15 amino acids. The CDR3 protein is CASSLAYSRNTEAFF. The CDR3 bases are TGTGCCAGCAGCTTGGCCTACAGCCGGAACACTGAAGCTTTCTTT.

The genes are TRBV5-1 and TRBJ2-2; 7 bases align to TRBD2. The CDR3 length is 14 residues. Germline V CDR1 and CDR2: SGHRS, YFSETQ. V trimming: 4 bases; J trimming: 4 bases; junction bases outside the gene matches: 4. CDR3 DNA: TGCGCCAGCAGCGGGACTACGGGCACCGGGGAGCTGTTTTTT. Its translation: CASSGTTGTGELFF.

J is TRBJ2-5 and V is TRBV2, with 9 bases identical to TRBD2. Germline V CDR1 and CDR2: SNHLY, FYNNEI. The CDR3 length is 13 residues. The V and J ends lost 6 bases and 4 bases, in that order; junction bases with no gene match: 3. CDR3 DNA sequence: TGTGCCAGCAGCACACTAGCGGGAGAGACCCAGTACTTC. Residues: CASSTLAGETQYF.

This clone was seen a handful of times. The rearrangement joins TRBV4-2 to TRBJ2-7; possibly TRBD2 for D (6 bases). Germline V gene sequence: CDR1 LGHNA, CDR2 YNFKEQ. CDR3 size: 15 residues. Trimming took off 4 bases at V and 0 bases at J, with 13 bases between the two ends. This CDR3 is CASSPASGSSYEQYF. The DNA for the CDR3 is TGTGCCAGCAGCCCCGCCTCCGGGAGCTCCTACGAGCAGTACTTC.